These 26 T cell receptor beta chains share one sample of origin, sequenced in a study of beta chain features in type 1 diabetes. Expressed TCRB transcripts were sequenced because the entire RNA isolate underwent reverse transcription. Only in-frame clones appear in the TCRdb table, and some are missing; sequencing was by immunoSEQ multiplex PCR. The profile shows roughly 330,000 clones, around 10% of them singletons. Sequencing was carried out using naive CD4+ T cells from blood. Receptors were obtained from a woman aged 30 to 39 in good health.

There are a few counts of this clone. The chain links TRBV18 to TRBJ2-7; 9 positions agree with TRBD1. V lost 2 bases to trimming and J lost 6 bases; unmatched junction nucleotides: 11. The CDR3 runs to 16 residues. Germline assignment: CDR1 KGHSH and CDR2 LQKENI. This chain's CDR3 is CASSPVGQGRGVEQYF. The CDR3 DNA reads as TGTGCCAGCTCACCAGTAGGACAGGGGAGGGGCGTCGAGCAGTACTTC.

A few counts support this clone. The CDR3 sequence is CASSPLSRRNEQFF. DNA of the CDR3: TGTGCCAGCTCACCACTCTCCAGGCGTAATGAGCAGTTCTTC. The J gene is TRBJ2-1, the V gene TRBV18, with unresolved D. Germline CDR1 is KGHSH and CDR2 is LQKENI. Trimming cost V 1 base and J 7 bases, with 11 bases left between them. This CDR3 spans 14 amino acids.

This clone was observed a handful of times. This chain connects TRBV2 to TRBJ2-3, with TRBD1 matching over 7 bases. Germline-derived CDR1 and CDR2 are SNHLY and FYNNEI. The length of the CDR3 is 16 residues. J gave up 0 bases and V 4 bases, and 7 bases lay outside the gene matches. CDR3 sequence reads: CASSGWTGLSTDTQYF. In DNA, the CDR3 is TGTGCCAGCAGTGGGTGGACAGGCCTCAGCACAGATACGCAGTATTTT.

This chain uses TRBV7-9 with TRBJ2-1; D possibly corresponds to TRBD1 (5 bases). Trimming took off 4 bases at V and 3 bases at J, with 16 bases between the two ends. Per germline, CDR1 SEHNR and CDR2 FQNEAQ (reference sequence). The CDR3 covers 16 residues. CDR3 bases: TGTGCCAGCAGCTCTCAGGGTGGGCAGCTCTACAATGAGCAGTTCTTC. As protein: CASSSQGGQLYNEQFF.

This clone was seen more than once but under ten times. The chain recombines TRBV29-1 with TRBJ2-5; weak D call: TRBD2 (5 bases). This CDR3 spans 13 amino acids. Per the germline V gene, CDR1 is SQVTM and CDR2 is ANQGSEA. Between the trimmed V and J ends, which lost 0 bases and 2 bases, there was a span of 7 bases. The CDR3 loop reads CSVEEREQETQYF. CDR3 DNA sequence: TGCAGCGTTGAAGAACGGGAACAAGAGACCCAGTACTTC.

The chain combines TRBV14 with TRBJ2-1; the D is unclear. V was trimmed by 4 bases and J by 5 bases, leaving 9 bases between them. This CDR3 is built from 13 residues. Germline V gene sequence: CDR1 SGHDN, CDR2 FVKESK. CDR3 region: CASSRTADNEQFF. The CDR3 DNA sequence: TGTGCCAGCAGCCGCACAGCTGACAATGAGCAGTTCTTC.

This clone was counted a few times. This chain joins TRBV28 and TRBJ1-5; 7 positions agree with TRBD1. The V gene's germline CDR1 is MDHEN and CDR2 SYDVKM. V lost 9 bases to trimming and J lost 3 bases; unmatched junction nucleotides: 5. This CDR3 contains 13 residues. The DNA for the CDR3 is TGTGCCAGTGGAGGGGGCGACAATCAGCCCCAGCATTTT. Its translation is CASGGGDNQPQHF. Using reference TRBV28 and TRBJ1-5 for the parts outside the CDR3, the full variable domain is DVKVTQSSRYLVKRTGEKVFLECVQDMDHENMFWYRQDPGLGLRLIYFSYDVKMKEKGDIPEGYSVSREKKERFSLILESASTNQTSMYLCASGGGDNQPQHFGDGTRLSIL.

The chain has TRBV28 and TRBJ2-1, with 7 nucleotides matching TRBD1. Losses at the gene ends were 5 bases for V and 12 bases for J; bases not matched to a gene: 7. The CDR3 extends over 12 amino acids. Germline values: CDR1 MDHEN, CDR2 SYDVKM. CDR3 bases: TGTGCCAGCAGTCTAACACAGGGGACGCAGTTCTTC. It codes for CASSLTQGTQFF.

The J gene is TRBJ1-2, the V gene TRBV28, with D uncertain. Trimming removed 2 bases at V and 8 bases at J, with 18 bases between. CDR3 length equals 15 residues. Per the germline V gene, CDR1 is MDHEN and CDR2 is SYDVKM. The CDR3 region has the DNA TGTGCCAGCAGTTTAAGACTTGTGAAGAGGAGGGGCTACACCTTC. As protein: CASSLRLVKRRGYTF.

The chain combines TRBV4-1 with TRBJ2-1; 10 bases are a match to TRBD2. Trimming took 4 bases from V and 8 from J; bases not matched to a gene: 11. CDR1 and CDR2 (germline): MGHRA, YSYEKL. This CDR3 is 16 amino acids long. The chain's CDR3 is CASSPMVASGSHEQFF. The CDR3 DNA follows: TGCGCCAGCAGCCCTATGGTGGCTAGCGGGAGCCATGAGCAGTTCTTC.

The sample holds a few counts of this clone. CDR3: CASSSPWDLNTGELFF. The CDR3 nucleotides read TGTGCCAGTAGTTCCCCCTGGGACTTGAACACCGGGGAGCTGTTTTTT. The chain joins TRBV19 to TRBJ2-2; D possibly corresponds to TRBD2 (6 bases). V was shortened by 5 bases and J by 1 base, with 14 bases between the two germline ends. Per the germline V gene, CDR1 is LNHDA and CDR2 is SQIVND (reference sequence). The CDR3 consists of 16 residues.

This sequence joins TRBV7-2 and TRBJ2-2; 7 bases fit TRBD1. The CDR3 sequence is 16 residues long. CDR1 and CDR2 (germline): SGHTA, FQGNSA. V lost 0 bases to trimming and J lost 5 bases; unmatched junction nucleotides: 6. CDR3: CASSLAPMDRTGELFF. CDR3 bases: TGTGCCAGCAGCTTAGCGCCGATGGACAGGACCGGGGAGCTGTTTTTT.

The table lists this clone with a few counts. V gene TRBV15 combines with J gene TRBJ1-5; 7 bases fit TRBD1. Germline V gene lookup returns CDR1 LNHNV and CDR2 YYDKDF (reference sequence). The CDR3 loop spans 14 amino acids. V shed 5 bases, J shed 7 bases, and the junction held 8 bases outside the gene matches. The CDR3 sequence is CATSGGQERQPQHF. The CDR3 DNA reads as TGTGCCACCAGCGGAGGACAGGAGAGGCAGCCCCAGCATTTT.

A remark on this clone: A read error may produce the germline difference seen at one junction end. The rearrangement links TRBV30 to TRBJ1-5; D uncertain. The CDR3 runs to 14 residues. CDR1 GTSNPN and CDR2 SVGIG come from the germline V gene (reference sequence). Here the CDR3 DNA reads TGTGCCTGGAGTGTTTCTGGTAGCGATCAGCCCCAGCATTTT. This sequence encodes CAWSVSGSDQPQHF.

The V call is TRBV28, the J call TRBJ1-1; D is undetermined. Trimming took off 3 bases at V and 7 bases at J, with 9 bases between the two ends. Germline V gene sequence: CDR1 MDHEN, CDR2 SYDVKM. The CDR3 sequence is 12 residues long. Here the CDR3 reads CASSFGGREAFF. Written as DNA, the CDR3 is TGTGCCAGCAGTTTTGGAGGGCGTGAAGCTTTCTTT. Looking up the rest from reference TRBV28 and TRBJ1-1 gives the full variable domain: DVKVTQSSRYLVKRTGEKVFLECVQDMDHENMFWYRQDPGLGLRLIYFSYDVKMKEKGDIPEGYSVSREKKERFSLILESASTNQTSMYLCASSFGGREAFFGQGTRLTVV.

This clone was observed a handful of times. The chain couples TRBV18 to TRBJ2-3, with TRBD2 identical over 7 bases. J gave up 0 bases and V 6 bases, and 9 bases lay outside the gene matches. The CDR3 has 16 residues. Looked up from germline, CDR1 is KGHSH and CDR2 is LQKENI. The CDR3 reads CASSSRGAGSTDTQYF. The CDR3 nucleotides are TGTGCCAGCTCCTCCCGAGGAGCGGGGAGCACAGATACGCAGTATTTT.

The chain recombines TRBV23-1 with TRBJ2-1, with TRBD2 identical over 10 bases. TRBV23-1 is assigned to the ORF class and has an uncertain function. The CDR3 loop spans 15 amino acids. V trimming: 6 bases; J trimming: 0 bases; junction bases outside the gene matches: 2. DNA of the CDR3: TGCGCCAGCAGCCCTAGCGGGAGCTCCTACAATGAGCAGTTCTTC. Encoded protein: CASSPSGSSYNEQFF.

V usage is TRBV28 and J usage is TRBJ2-3; D might be TRBD2 (5 bases). Germline values: CDR1 MDHEN, CDR2 SYDVKM. V was cut by 7 bases and J by 2 bases, with 10 bases left in between. The CDR3 contains 13 residues. CDR3 sequence: CASTTGNTDTQYF. The CDR3, as DNA: TGTGCCAGCACAACGGGGAACACAGATACGCAGTATTTT. Based on the CDR3 plus reference TRBV28 and TRBJ2-3, the full variable domain is DVKVTQSSRYLVKRTGEKVFLECVQDMDHENMFWYRQDPGLGLRLIYFSYDVKMKEKGDIPEGYSVSREKKERFSLILESASTNQTSMYLCASTTGNTDTQYFGPGTRLTVL.

This clone was counted between two and nine times. The CDR3 region has the DNA TGTGCCAGCAGCCTCAGGGTACGGGAGACCCAGTACTTC. This encodes CASSLRVRETQYF. V usage is TRBV13 and J usage is TRBJ2-5; D is perhaps TRBD1 (5 bases). Germline V CDR1 and CDR2: PRHDT, FYEKMQ (reference sequence). The CDR3 is made up of 13 amino acids. V was cut by 5 bases and J by 5 bases, with 12 bases left in between.

V usage is TRBV5-4 and J usage is TRBJ1-3; D gene uncertain. The CDR3 length is 14 residues. Germline V CDR1 and CDR2: SGHNT, YYREEE (reference sequence). Trimming cost V 1 base and J 2 bases, with 7 bases left between them. The CDR3 DNA sequence: TGTGCCAGCAGCTTGATTGGAGCTGGAAACACCATATATTTT. Its protein product is CASSLIGAGNTIYF. The variable domain in full, completed from reference TRBV5-4 and TRBJ1-3, reads ETGVTQSPTHLIKTRGQQVTLRCSSQSGHNTVSWYQQALGQGPQFIFQYYREEENGRGNFPPRFSGLQFPNYSSELNVNALELDDSALYLCASSLIGAGNTIYFGEGSWLTVV.

The chain recombines TRBV9 with TRBJ2-5; TRBD2 matches at 8 bases. In germline, CDR1 is SGDLS, CDR2 YYNGEE. The CDR3 length is 15 residues. V was pared by 5 bases and J by 1 base, with 7 bases of the junction left unmatched. This CDR3 reads CASSSLAETQETQYF. The DNA of the CDR3 is TGTGCCAGCAGTTCACTAGCGGAGACCCAAGAGACCCAGTACTTC.

The chain uses TRBV30 and TRBJ2-1, with 8 bases aligning to TRBD2. The germline V gene encodes CDR1 GTSNPN and CDR2 SVGIG (reference sequence). This CDR3 contains 14 residues. CDR3 in DNA: TGTGTACTGCGGCGGGGTAGCGGGGACAATGAGCAGTTCTTC. This gives the protein CVLRRGSGDNEQFF.

The V gene is TRBV6-5, the J gene TRBJ1-5; 8 nucleotides line up with TRBD1. The junction had 7 bases not matched to a gene; V was cut back by 6 bases and J by 3 bases. Germline CDR1 is MNHEY and CDR2 is SVGAGI. The CDR3 extends over 15 amino acids. The CDR3 sequence is CASSPDRAVNQPQHF. In nucleotides, the CDR3 is TGTGCCAGCAGCCCGGACAGGGCCGTCAATCAGCCCCAGCATTTT.

This rearrangement joins TRBV4-2 to TRBJ1-5; the match to TRBD1 covers 8 bases. This CDR3 contains 17 residues. CDR1 LGHNA and CDR2 YNFKEQ come from the germline V gene. The V and J ends lost 6 bases and 3 bases, in that order; junction bases with no gene match: 13. As DNA, the CDR3 is TGTGCCAGCAGTCGATCGGAGACAGGGGCGTCCAATCAGCCCCAGCATTTT. This encodes CASSRSETGASNQPQHF.

The chain has TRBV4-3 and TRBJ2-1, with D possibly TRBD1 on 6 matching bases. CDR1 is LGHNA, CDR2 YSLEER, per germline. This CDR3 has 19 amino acids. V lost 1 base to trimming and J lost 0 bases, with 19 bases between them. The CDR3 DNA is TGCGCCAGCAGCCAAGCTTACGTCGGACAGCCGAGCTCCTACAATGAGCAGTTCTTC. Its protein product is CASSQAYVGQPSSYNEQFF.

This clone was observed a few times. The V and J genes are TRBV4-3 and TRBJ2-5, with TRBD2 identical over 11 bases. Germline CDR1 is LGHNA and CDR2 is YSLEER. This CDR3 is built from 16 residues. V lost 2 bases to trimming and J lost 1 base; unmatched junction nucleotides: 3. The CDR3 DNA follows: TGCGCCAGCAGCCAAACCGGGACTAGCGGCCAAGAGACCCAGTACTTC. It translates to CASSQTGTSGQETQYF.